These 27 T cell receptor beta chains were sequenced from one sample in a study of blood T cell repertoires in COVID-19. Sequencing was performed with immunoSEQ multiplex PCR; in TCRdb, only in-frame clones are kept and a portion is missing. The table includes 150,000 to 200,000 clones, approximately 75% detected once. The sequencing input was peripheral blood. The receptors originated from a human donor in a cohort sampled during active COVID-19.

This chain links TRBV18 with TRBJ2-7, with TRBD1 as a possible D gene (5 bases). CDR3 length equals 14 residues. Germline loops: CDR1 KGHSH, CDR2 LQKENI. Deletions cut 3 bases from V and 7 bases from J, with 16 bases between. CDR3 sequence reads: CASSPQGRASEQYF. CDR3 sequence (DNA): TGTGCCAGCTCACCGCAGGGAAGAGCATCAGAGCAGTACTTC.

This rearrangement joins TRBV30 to TRBJ1-4; TRBD1 matches 9 bases. The germline CDR1 and CDR2 sequences are GTSNPN and SVGIG (reference sequence). The CDR3 has 15 residues. V lost 3 bases, J lost 4 bases, and 6 bases stayed unmatched. The CDR3 spells CAWSPGQGSNEKLFF. Here the CDR3 DNA reads TGTGCCTGGAGCCCGGGACAGGGCAGTAATGAAAAACTGTTTTTT.

The CDR3 reads CASSTLQSGGNEQYF. Here the CDR3 DNA reads TGTGCCAGTAGTACCCTCCAATCCGGGGGGAACGAGCAGTACTTC. This chain connects TRBV19 to TRBJ2-7; 7 bases align to TRBD2. V trimming: 4 bases; J trimming: 5 bases; junction bases outside the gene matches: 11. CDR1 and CDR2 from the germline V gene are LNHDA and SQIVND (reference sequence). This CDR3 is 15 amino acids long. Looking up the rest from reference TRBV19 and TRBJ2-7 gives the full variable domain: DGGITQSPKYLFRKEGQNVTLSCEQNLNHDAMYWYRQDPGQGLRLIYYSQIVNDFQKGDIAEGYSVSREKKESFPLTVTSAQKNPTAFYLCASSTLQSGGNEQYFGPGTRLTVT.

This clone was counted between two and nine times. The J gene is TRBJ2-7, the V gene TRBV12-3 or TRBV12-4; D uncertain. Trimming took off 7 bases at V and 6 bases at J, with 13 bases between the two ends. This CDR3 comprises 12 residues. The CDR3: CASIRGSGEQYF. CDR3 bases: TGTGCCAGCATTCGAGGCAGTGGCGAGCAGTACTTC.

V usage is TRBV7-7 and J usage is TRBJ2-5, with 8 positions matching TRBD1. With 5 bases clipped from V and 3 bases from J, the junction kept 8 bases outside the gene matches. CDR3 length: 15 residues. Germline V gene data show CDR1 as SSHAT and CDR2 as FNYEAQ (reference sequence). The CDR3 is CASSSTPGQEETQYF. CDR3 DNA sequence: TGTGCCAGCAGCAGCACTCCGGGACAGGAAGAGACCCAGTACTTC. The whole variable domain, remainder taken from reference TRBV7-7 and TRBJ2-5, is GAGVSQSPRYKVTKRGQDVTLRCDPISSHATLYWYQQALGQGPEFLTYFNYEAQPDKSGLPSDRFSAERPEGSISTLTIQRTEQRDSAMYRCASSSTPGQEETQYFGPGTRLLVL.

This sequence joins TRBV4-3 and TRBJ2-7; tentative D call: TRBD2 (6 bases). The germline V gene encodes CDR1 LGHNA and CDR2 YSLEER. CDR3 length: 15 amino acids. V lost 0 bases to trimming and J lost 4 bases, with 13 bases between them. The CDR3 nucleotides read TGCGCCAGCAGCCAAGATGCGGGACCCCTTTACGAGCAGTACTTC. This sequence encodes CASSQDAGPLYEQYF.

This rearrangement joins TRBV5-6 to TRBJ1-6; TRBD1 matches 7 bases. The CDR3 length is 19 residues. Per the germline V gene, CDR1 is SGHDT and CDR2 is YYEEEE. J lost 5 bases, V lost 3 bases, and 17 bases had no gene match. The chain's CDR3 is CASSSRDRTLTLDNSPLHF. The CDR3 nucleotides read TGTGCCAGCAGCTCACGGGACAGAACCCTGACCTTGGATAATTCACCCCTCCACTTT.

The chain joins TRBV27 to TRBJ2-7; D is unclear. The V gene lost 5 bases and the J gene lost 4 bases, with 15 bases spanning the gap. The CDR3 runs 14 residues. Per the germline V gene, CDR1 is MNHEY and CDR2 is SMNVEV (reference sequence). The CDR3 region is CASSPRGINYEQYF. CDR3 coding DNA: TGTGCCAGCAGTCCCCGCGGAATCAATTACGAGCAGTACTTC.

Worth noting for this clone: The sample has other DNA sequences that encode this CDR3 too. The genes are TRBV18 and TRBJ2-5, with D perhaps TRBD2 (6 bases). Per the germline V gene, CDR1 is KGHSH and CDR2 is LQKENI. This CDR3 has 13 amino acids. V was clipped by 3 bases and J by 3 bases, with 8 bases between them. The CDR3 DNA reads as TGTGCCAGCTCACCGAGACTAGAAGAGACCCAGTACTTC. Amino acids: CASSPRLEETQYF.

This clone is a singleton in its sample. The CDR3 region has the DNA TGTGCCAGCAGCAGGGGGTCAGGAAACACCATATATTTT. Translation gives CASSRGSGNTIYF. The chain employs TRBV7-6 and TRBJ1-3; perhaps TRBD1 as D (6 bases). Trimming cost V 5 bases and J 4 bases, with 9 bases left between them. The germline gives CDR1 SGHVS, CDR2 FNYEAQ. The CDR3 contains 13 residues.

This rearrangement joins TRBV7-8 to TRBJ2-1; 10 positions agree with TRBD2. With V trimmed by 6 bases and J by 8 bases, 7 bases remained unmatched. The CDR3 sequence is 14 residues long. From germline, CDR1 is SGHVS and CDR2 FQNEAQ. CDR3 amino acids: CASRPPGLAHEQFF. CDR3 coding DNA: TGTGCCAGCAGGCCTCCGGGACTAGCGCATGAGCAGTTCTTC.

The CDR3 region is CAWSVHLAGVGEQFF. DNA for the CDR3: TGTGCCTGGAGTGTACACCTAGCGGGAGTCGGTGAGCAGTTCTTC. The chain employs TRBV30 and TRBJ2-1; 10 bases agree with TRBD2. The CDR3 spans 15 residues. Unmatched junction bases numbered 8, after V lost 0 bases and J lost 9 bases. Germline loops: CDR1 GTSNPN, CDR2 SVGIG (reference sequence). The full variable domain, in which reference TRBV30 and TRBJ2-1 provide the parts outside the CDR3, is SQTIHQWPATLVQPVGSPLSLECTVEGTSNPNLYWYRQAAGRGLQLLFYSVGIGQISSEVPQNLSASRPQDRQFILSSKKLLLSDSGFYLCAWSVHLAGVGEQFFGPGTRLTVL.

The chain employs TRBV10-1 and TRBJ2-7; 12 nucleotides agree with TRBD2. This CDR3 has 13 residues. Germline V gene data show CDR1 as WNHNN and CDR2 as SYGVQD (reference sequence). V trimming: 3 bases; J trimming: 10 bases; junction bases outside the gene matches: 4. Here the CDR3 reads CASSELAGGLQYF. The CDR3 DNA reads as TGCGCCAGCAGTGAACTAGCGGGAGGCCTCCAGTACTTC.

This clone has only a few counts. J is TRBJ2-3 and V is TRBV7-2, with 9 bases identical to TRBD1. Germline values: CDR1 SGHTA, CDR2 FQGNSA. The J segment lost 2 bases and the V segment lost 5 bases, leaving 5 bases of the junction unmatched. The CDR3 runs 15 residues. CDR3 coding DNA: TGTGCCAGCAGCAAGGACAGGGGTCTCACAGATACGCAGTATTTT. Translating gives CASSKDRGLTDTQYF.

The chain uses TRBV7-6 and TRBJ2-6; D is ambiguous. The CDR3 sequence is 18 residues long. Germline V gene data show CDR1 as SGHVS and CDR2 as FNYEAQ. Trimming removed 5 bases from V and 0 bases from J, with 17 bases in between. CDR3 coding DNA: TGTGCCAGCAGCCCTGTGCGCTCCGAAGACTCTGGGGCCAACGTCCTGACTTTC. Translation: CASSPVRSEDSGANVLTF.

The CDR3 region has the DNA TGTGCCAGCAGCTCCCCGACAGGGGGAAGGTCGAACACTGAAGCTTTCTTT. This sequence encodes CASSSPTGGRSNTEAFF. This sequence joins TRBV7-8 and TRBJ1-1; 9 nucleotides line up with TRBD1. There are 17 residues in the CDR3. V was pared by 4 bases and J by 1 base, with 10 bases of the junction left unmatched. Germline lookup yields CDR1 SGHVS and CDR2 FQNEAQ.

This chain joins TRBV27 and TRBJ1-4, with D possibly TRBD1 on 6 matching bases. The CDR3 is 14 residues long. CDR1 and CDR2 from the germline V gene are MNHEY and SMNVEV (reference sequence). The V end lost 5 bases, the J end lost 5 bases, and 12 bases lay between the germline ends. The DNA for the CDR3 is TGTGCCAGCAGTCCACGGGACAACAATGAAAAACTGTTTTTT. Its translation: CASSPRDNNEKLFF.

The genes are TRBV5-1 and TRBJ1-1; 9 positions agree with TRBD1. Germline V gene data show CDR1 as SGHRS and CDR2 as YFSETQ. The CDR3 runs 14 residues. V gave up 4 bases and J gave up 4 bases; unmatched junction bases: 5. CDR3 loop: CASSGTGFGTEAFF. CDR3 nucleotide sequence: TGCGCCAGCAGCGGGACAGGGTTCGGCACTGAAGCTTTCTTT.

The chain is built from TRBV7-2 and TRBJ2-7; D call uncertain. V gave up 5 bases and J gave up 1 base, with 9 bases separating them. This CDR3 spans 13 amino acids. Germline V gives CDR1 SGHTA, CDR2 FQGNSA. The CDR3 spells CASSMSLSYEQYF. In DNA, the CDR3 is TGTGCCAGCAGCATGAGCTTATCCTACGAGCAGTACTTC.

The V and J genes are TRBV5-1 and TRBJ2-7; D ambiguous. Germline CDR1 is SGHRS and CDR2 is YFSETQ. CDR3 length: 13 amino acids. V was shortened by 0 bases and J by 0 bases, with 4 bases between the two germline ends. The CDR3 DNA sequence: TGCGCCAGCAGCTTGGACACCTCCTACGAGCAGTACTTC. Protein product: CASSLDTSYEQYF.

This clone came up once. The chain recombines TRBV7-8 with TRBJ2-7, with TRBD2 as a possible D gene (7 bases). Germline V gives CDR1 SGHVS, CDR2 FQNEAQ. CDR3 length: 14 residues. Trimming shortened V by 2 bases and J by 4 bases, and 12 bases separated the two germline ends. CDR3 coding DNA: TGTGCCAGCAGCTTACGGGGGGCGGATTACGAGCAGTACTTC. It specifies CASSLRGADYEQYF.

This chain joins TRBV7-3 and TRBJ2-1; 13 bases match TRBD2. J was trimmed by 7 bases and V by 3 bases; bases with no gene match: 6. Germline V gives CDR1 SGHTA, CDR2 FQGTGA. This CDR3 spans 16 amino acids. The CDR3 coding sequence is TGTGCCAGCAGCTTCCCGGGACTAGCGGGATTGAATGAGCAGTTCTTC. Amino acid sequence: CASSFPGLAGLNEQFF.

The rearrangement links TRBV9 to TRBJ2-2, with 13 nucleotides matching TRBD2. Germline lookup yields CDR1 SGDLS and CDR2 YYNGEE. J was trimmed by 7 bases and V by 3 bases; bases with no gene match: 9. The CDR3 is 17 amino acids. CDR3 region: CASSDPGTSGAGGELFF. CDR3 sequence (DNA): TGTGCCAGCAGCGACCCCGGGACTAGCGGGGCGGGCGGGGAGCTGTTTTTT.

This chain connects TRBV18 to TRBJ2-7, with D possibly matching TRBD2 (6 bases). The germline CDR1 and CDR2 sequences are KGHSH and LQKENI. The CDR3 sequence is 13 residues long. The V end lost 3 bases, the J end lost 9 bases, and 15 bases lay between the germline ends. The CDR3 DNA sequence: TGTGCCAGCTCACCCGACCAAGCGGGCGGGCAGTACTTC. It yields the protein CASSPDQAGGQYF. Using reference TRBV18 and TRBJ2-7 for the parts outside the CDR3, the full variable domain is NAGVMQNPRHLVRRRGQEARLRCSPMKGHSHVYWYRQLPEEGLKFMVYLQKENIIDESGMPKERFSAEFPKEGPSILRIQQVVRGDSAAYFCASSPDQAGGQYFGPGTRLTVT.

The rearrangement links TRBV5-4 to TRBJ2-5; maybe TRBD1 (5 bases). Germline assignment: CDR1 SGHNT and CDR2 YYREEE (reference sequence). This CDR3 contains 16 residues. Deletions cut 0 bases from V and 2 bases from J, with 14 bases between. DNA of the CDR3: TGTGCCAGCAGCTTGGAAGGGTCCAGGGTACAAGAGACCCAGTACTTC. This sequence encodes CASSLEGSRVQETQYF.

This clone has ten or more counts. The chain has TRBV7-6 and TRBJ2-3; D remains unclear. With 2 bases removed from V and 7 bases from J, the gap between germline ends came to 10 bases. This CDR3 has 13 residues. Germline CDR1 SGHVS, CDR2 FNYEAQ. CDR3 DNA sequence: TGTGCCAGCAGCTTAAAGGTGGAGAATACGCAGTATTTT. This translates into CASSLKVENTQYF.

The chain carries TRBV19 and TRBJ1-1; a possible D gene is TRBD1 (5 bases). The CDR3 is made up of 16 amino acids. Germline V gives CDR1 LNHDA, CDR2 SQIVND (reference sequence). Trimming stripped 0 bases from V and 4 bases from J, with 15 bases between. The chain's CDR3 is CASSIEGRGRGTEAFF. Written as DNA, the CDR3 is TGTGCCAGTAGTATAGAAGGGAGGGGTCGCGGCACTGAAGCTTTCTTT.